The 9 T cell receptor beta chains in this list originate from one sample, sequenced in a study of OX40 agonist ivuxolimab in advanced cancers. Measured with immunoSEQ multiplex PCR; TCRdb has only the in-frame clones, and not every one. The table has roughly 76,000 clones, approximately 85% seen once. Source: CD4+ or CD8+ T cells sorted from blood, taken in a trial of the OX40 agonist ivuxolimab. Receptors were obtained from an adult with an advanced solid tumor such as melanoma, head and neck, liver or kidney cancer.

In nucleotides, the CDR3 is TGTGCCAGCAGTTCGGGACAGTATGGCTACACCTTC. Translated: CASSSGQYGYTF. The V call is TRBV28, the J call TRBJ1-2; TRBD1 matches at 7 bases. This CDR3 has 12 amino acids. With V trimmed by 4 bases and J by 5 bases, 1 base remained unmatched. Looked up from germline, CDR1 is MDHEN and CDR2 is SYDVKM.

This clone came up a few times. The CDR3 sequence is CASAQMNTEAFF. CDR3 nucleotides: TGTGCCAGCGCACAAATGAACACTGAAGCTTTCTTT. The chain uses TRBV2 and TRBJ1-1; D uncertain. The CDR3 is made up of 12 amino acids. CDR1 and CDR2 (germline): SNHLY, FYNNEI. Deletions cut 8 bases from V and 0 bases from J, with 7 bases between. The entire variable domain, with the rest obtained from reference TRBV2 and TRBJ1-1, is as follows: EPEVTQTPSHQVTQMGQEVILRCVPISNHLYFYWYRQILGQKVEFLVSFYNNEISEKSEIFDDQFSVERPDGSNFTLKIRSTKLEDSAMYFCASAQMNTEAFFGQGTRLTVV.

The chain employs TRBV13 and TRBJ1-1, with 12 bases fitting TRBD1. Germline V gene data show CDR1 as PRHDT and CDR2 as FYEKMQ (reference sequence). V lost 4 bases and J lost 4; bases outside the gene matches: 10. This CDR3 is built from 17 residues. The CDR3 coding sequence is TGTGCCAGCAGCTACACCGGGACAGGGGGCATAAGCACTGAAGCTTTCTTT. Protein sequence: CASSYTGTGGISTEAFF.

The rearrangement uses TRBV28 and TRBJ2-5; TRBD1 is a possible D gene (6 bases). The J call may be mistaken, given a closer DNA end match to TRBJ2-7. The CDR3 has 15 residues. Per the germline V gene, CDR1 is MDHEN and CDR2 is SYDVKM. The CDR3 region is CASSSARGQGYEQYF. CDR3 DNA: TGTGCCAGCAGTTCCGCCCGGGGACAAGGCTACGAGCAGTACTTC.

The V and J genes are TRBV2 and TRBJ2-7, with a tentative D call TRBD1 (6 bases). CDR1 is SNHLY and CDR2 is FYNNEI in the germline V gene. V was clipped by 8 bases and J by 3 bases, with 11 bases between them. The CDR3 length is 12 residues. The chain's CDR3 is CASADRGYEQYF. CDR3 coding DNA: TGTGCCAGCGCGGACAGAGGCTACGAGCAGTACTTC.

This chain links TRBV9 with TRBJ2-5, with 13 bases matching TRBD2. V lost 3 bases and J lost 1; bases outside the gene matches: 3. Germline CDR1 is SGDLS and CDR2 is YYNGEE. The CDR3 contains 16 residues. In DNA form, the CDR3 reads TGTGCCAGCAGCGGGGGACTAGCGGGACCCCAAGAGACCCAGTACTTC. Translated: CASSGGLAGPQETQYF.

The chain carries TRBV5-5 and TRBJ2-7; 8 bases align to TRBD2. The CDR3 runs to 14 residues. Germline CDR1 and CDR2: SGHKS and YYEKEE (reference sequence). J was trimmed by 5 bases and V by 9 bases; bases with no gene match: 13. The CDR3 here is CATTIGGGNHEQYF. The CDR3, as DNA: TGTGCCACTACAATAGGCGGGGGGAACCACGAGCAGTACTTC.

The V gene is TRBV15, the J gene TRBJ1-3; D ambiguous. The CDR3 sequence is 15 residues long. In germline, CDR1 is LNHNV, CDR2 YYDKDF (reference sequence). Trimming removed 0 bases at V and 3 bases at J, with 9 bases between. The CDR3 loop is CATSRDGGIGNTIYF. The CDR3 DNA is TGTGCCACCAGCAGAGATGGCGGAATTGGAAACACCATATATTTT.

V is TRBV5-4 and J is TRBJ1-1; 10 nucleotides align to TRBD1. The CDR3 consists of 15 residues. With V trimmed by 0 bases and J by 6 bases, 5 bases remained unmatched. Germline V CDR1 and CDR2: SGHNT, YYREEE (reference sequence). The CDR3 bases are TGTGCCAGCAGCTTGGGGGGACAGGGGATCTCTGAAGCTTTCTTT. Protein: CASSLGGQGISEAFF. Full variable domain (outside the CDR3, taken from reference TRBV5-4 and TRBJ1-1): ETGVTQSPTHLIKTRGQQVTLRCSSQSGHNTVSWYQQALGQGPQFIFQYYREEENGRGNFPPRFSGLQFPNYSSELNVNALELDDSALYLCASSLGGQGISEAFFGQGTRLTVV.